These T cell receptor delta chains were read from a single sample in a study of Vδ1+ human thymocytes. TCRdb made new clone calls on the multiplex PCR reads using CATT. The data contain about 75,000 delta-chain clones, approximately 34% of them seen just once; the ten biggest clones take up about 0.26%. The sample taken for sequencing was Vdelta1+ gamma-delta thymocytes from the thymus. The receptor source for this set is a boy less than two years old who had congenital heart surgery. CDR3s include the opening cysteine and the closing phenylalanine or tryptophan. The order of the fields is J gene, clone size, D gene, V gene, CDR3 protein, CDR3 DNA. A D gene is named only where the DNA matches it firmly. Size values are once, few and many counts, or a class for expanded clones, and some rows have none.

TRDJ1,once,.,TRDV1,CAFLGFADKLIF,TGTGCTTTTTTGGGATTCGCCGATAAACTCATCTTT
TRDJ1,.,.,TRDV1,CALGELGGKLIF,TGTGCTCTTGGGGAACTAGGGGGTAAACTCATCTTT
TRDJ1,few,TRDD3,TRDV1,CALGEGPAKGLSGGFVSDKLIF,TGTGCTCTTGGGGAAGGCCCTGCCAAGGGGCTATCTGGGGGATTCGTGTCGGATAAACTCATCTTT
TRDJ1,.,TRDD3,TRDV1,CALGESGGLPGLYWGISGTDKLIF,TGTGCTCTTGGGGAATCAGGCGGCCTTCCCGGTCTTTACTGGGGGATAAGCGGCACCGATAAACTCATCTTT
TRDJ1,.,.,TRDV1,CALGEDPSSYGDNTDKLIF,TGTGCTCTTGGGGAAGACCCATCTTCCTACGGGGATAACACCGATAAACTCATCTTT
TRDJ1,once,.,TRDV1,CALGDQPPSHAGDTPNKLIF,TGTGCTCTTGGGGACCAGCCTCCTTCCCACGCTGGGGACACCCCCAATAAACTCATCTTT
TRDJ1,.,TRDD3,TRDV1,CALGEGLGAPLIF,TGTGCTCTTGGGGAAGGACTGGGGGCCCCCCTCATCTTT
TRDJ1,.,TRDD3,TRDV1,CALGEHTYWGSQYTDKLIF,TGTGCTCTTGGGGAACATACGTACTGGGGGTCACAGTACACCGATAAACTCATCTTT
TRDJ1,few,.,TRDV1,CALGEGLPDRFDRFKLIF,TGTGCTCTTGGGGAAGGTCTCCCAGATCGATTCGACCGGTTTAAACTCATCTTT
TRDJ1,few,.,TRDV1,CALGDLWFPTDKLIF,TGTGCTCTTGGGGACCTATGGTTCCCCACCGATAAACTCATCTTT
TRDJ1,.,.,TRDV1,CALGERFPLEKYWAARRLIF,TGTGCTCTTGGGGAACGATTCCCTCTCGAGAAGTACTGGGCCGCCCGGAGACTCATCTTT
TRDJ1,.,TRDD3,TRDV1,CALGESVPAGGYTDKLIF,TGTGCTCTTGGGGAATCTGTTCCGGCTGGGGGATATACCGATAAACTCATCTTT
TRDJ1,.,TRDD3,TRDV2,CACFLLSYFPYWGIPSLGELIF,TGTGCCTGTTTCCTCCTTTCCTACTTTCCCTACTGGGGGATACCGAGTCTGGGTGAACTCATCTTT
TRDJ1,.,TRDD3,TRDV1,CALGDAIPTGIGVLGDDKLIF,TGTGCTCTTGGGGACGCGATTCCTACGGGAATCGGTGTACTGGGGGACGATAAACTCATCTTT
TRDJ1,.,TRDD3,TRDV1,CALGDLLPRAGGYADKLIF,TGTGCTCTTGGGGATCTACTTCCTAGAGCTGGGGGATACGCCGATAAACTCATCTTT
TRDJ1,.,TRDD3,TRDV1,CALGEKPCGWGICGERGHTDKLIF,TGTGCTCTTGGGGAAAAGCCCTGCGGCTGGGGGATATGTGGAGAGAGGGGGCACACCGATAAACTCATCTTT
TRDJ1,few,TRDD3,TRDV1,CALGEFGLPWGIERYTDKLIF,TGTGCTCTTGGGGAATTTGGCCTACCCTGGGGGATAGAACGGTACACCGATAAACTCATCTTT
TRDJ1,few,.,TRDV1,CALGEPGRNKLIF,TGTGCTCTTGGGGAACCAGGTCGTAATAAACTCATCTTT
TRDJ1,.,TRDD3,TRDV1,CALGELRASWGIIADKLIF,TGTGCTCTTGGGGAACTCCGTGCTAGTTGGGGGATAATTGCCGATAAACTCATCTTT
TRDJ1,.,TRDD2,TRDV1,CALGERASYGSGEHRTADKLIF,TGTGCTCTTGGGGAACGGGCTTCCTACGGCTCGGGGGAACACCGGACCGCCGATAAACTCATCTTT
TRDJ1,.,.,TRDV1,CALGELSRGHWEYTDKLIF,TGTGCTCTTGGGGAACTCTCTAGGGGGCACTGGGAGTACACCGATAAACTCATCTTT
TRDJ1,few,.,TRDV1,CALGEVYLYTDKLIF,TGTGCTCTTGGGGAAGTTTACTTGTACACCGATAAACTCATCTTT
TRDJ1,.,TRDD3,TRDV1,CALGEDPPLRWGPTMDTDKLIF,TGTGCTCTTGGGGAGGACCCACCCCTTCGCTGGGGGCCAACTATGGATACCGATAAACTCATCTTT
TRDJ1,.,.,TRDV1,CALEVFPRTPLYTDKLIF,TGTGCTCTCGAGGTGTTCCCCCGTACCCCGTTGTACACCGATAAACTCATCTTT
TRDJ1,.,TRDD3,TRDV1,CALGRRGGIRDTDKLIF,TGTGCTCTTGGGCGCCGTGGGGGGATTAGGGACACCGATAAACTCATCTTT
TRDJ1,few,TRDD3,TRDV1,CALGEPRRTFLPLGDTRYTDKLIF,TGTGCTCTTGGGGAACCCCGGAGGACCTTCCTACCACTGGGGGATACGAGGTACACCGATAAACTCATCTTT
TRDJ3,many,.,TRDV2,CACAGGTSWDTRQMFF,TGTGCCTGTGCAGGAGGGACCTCCTGGGACACCCGACAGATGTTTTTC
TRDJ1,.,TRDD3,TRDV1,CALGEDRDASYWGIPRAYTDKLIF,TGTGCTCTTGGGGAAGATAGGGATGCCTCCTACTGGGGGATACCGCGGGCGTACACCGATAAACTCATCTTT
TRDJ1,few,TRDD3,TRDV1,CALGEVHSGDTSGTDKLIF,TGTGCTCTTGGGGAAGTCCACTCTGGGGATACAAGCGGCACCGATAAACTCATCTTT
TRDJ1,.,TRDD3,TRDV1,CALGETSQYWGHTDKLIF,TGTGCTCTTGGGGAAACTAGCCAGTACTGGGGCCACACCGATAAACTCATCTTT
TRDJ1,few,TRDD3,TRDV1,CALGGPSYTNWGIRDTDKLIF,TGTGCTCTTGGGGGGCCTTCCTACACGAACTGGGGGATACGCGACACCGATAAACTCATCTTT
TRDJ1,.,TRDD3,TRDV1,CALGEPSRVLGPYTDKLIF,TGTGCTCTTGGGGAACCATCCCGCGTACTGGGGCCCTACACCGATAAACTCATCTTT
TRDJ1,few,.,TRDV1,CALGEGWSVGRSNPLPWGKYTDKLIF,TGTGCTCTTGGGGAAGGGTGGTCGGTGGGGCGCTCCAACCCGCTACCCTGGGGAAAGTACACCGATAAACTCATCTTT
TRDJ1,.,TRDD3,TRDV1,CALGELVSSKVLGDLDTDKLIF,TGTGCTCTTGGGGAACTAGTGTCTTCCAAAGTACTGGGGGATTTAGACACCGATAAACTCATCTTT
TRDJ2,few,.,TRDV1,CALGVNLPPTAQLFF,TGTGCTCTTGGGGTCAATCTACCTCCGACAGCACAACTCTTCTTT
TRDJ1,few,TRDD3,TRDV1,CALVTKRTGGYARTDKLIF,TGTGCTCTTGTTACGAAGAGGACTGGGGGATACGCTCGGACCGATAAACTCATCTTT
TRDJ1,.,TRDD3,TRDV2,CACDTAYWGIQTINTDKLIF,TGTGCCTGCGACACCGCGTACTGGGGGATACAAACCATCAACACCGATAAACTCATCTTT
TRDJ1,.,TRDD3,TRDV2,CACAWGILAIF,TGCGCCTGTGCCTGGGGGATACTCGCCATCTTT
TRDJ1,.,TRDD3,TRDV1,CALGELWGILPWADKLIF,TGTGCTCTTGGGGAACTGTGGGGGATCCTACCTTGGGCCGATAAACTCATCTTT
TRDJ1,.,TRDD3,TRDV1,CALGELHNRLGYWGIRPTDKLIF,TGTGCTCTTGGGGAACTCCACAATCGGTTGGGGTACTGGGGGATAAGGCCCACCGATAAACTCATCTTT
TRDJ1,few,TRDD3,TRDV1,CALGVRDLPTVGLPLGDTGYTNKLIF,TGTGCTCTTGGGGTTAGAGACCTTCCTACCGTTGGGCTACCCCTGGGGGATACGGGGTACACCAATAAACTCATCTTT
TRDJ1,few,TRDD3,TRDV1,CALGLLAHWGPYTDKLIF,TGTGCTCTTGGCCTACTGGCCCACTGGGGACCATACACCGATAAACTCATCTTT
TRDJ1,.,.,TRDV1,CALGHRALIGGRYTDKLIF,TGTGCTCTTGGGCACCGGGCTTTAATAGGGGGTCGTTACACCGATAAACTCATCTTT
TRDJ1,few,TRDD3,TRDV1,CALGDPPGPSGGLEPYTDKLIF,TGTGCTCTTGGGGATCCTCCGGGCCCGAGTGGGGGACTTGAACCTTACACCGATAAACTCATCTTT